The sequence of this T cell receptor beta chain was determined in a study of cytomegalovirus exposure and HLA in healthy donors. This clone was recorded only once. What it binds is not known. This CDR3 contains 19 residues. V shed 4 bases and J 4 bases; nucleotides not matched to a gene: 12. Germline-derived CDR1 and CDR2 are SGHRS and YFSETQ. Study outcomes and limitations: Some TCR beta chains (more than 150 of them) were listed as cytomegalovirus-associated. Sequencing depth roughly uniform across donors was assumed in presence/absence analyses. TCR beta sequences reportedly predicted the HLA-A and HLA-B alleles of most subjects accurately.

It was with 60 Vbeta and 13 Jbeta primers that the PCR ran. Assay used: immunoSEQ multiplex PCR; TCRdb lists only in-frame clones, some missing. The profile covers some 170,000 clones, with 82% appearing a single time and 1.5% taken by the ten largest. The material sequenced was PBMCs. The chain combines TRBV5-1 with TRBJ2-2, with 14 bases fitting TRBD2. This clonotype was obtained from a girl between 10 and 17 years old in good health and CMV-seropositive. Here the CDR3 DNA reads TGCGCCAGCAGCAGCGGGACTAGCGGGGGACCCCGGGGCACCGGGGAGCTGTTTTTT. Translation: CASSSGTSGGPRGTGELFF. The whole variable domain, remainder taken from reference TRBV5-1 and TRBJ2-2, is KAGVTQTPRYLIKTRGQQVTLSCSPISGHRSVSWYQQTPGQGLQFLFEYFSETQRNKGNFPGRFSGRQFSNSRSEMNVSTLELGDSALYLCASSSGTSGGPRGTGELFFGEGSRLTVL.